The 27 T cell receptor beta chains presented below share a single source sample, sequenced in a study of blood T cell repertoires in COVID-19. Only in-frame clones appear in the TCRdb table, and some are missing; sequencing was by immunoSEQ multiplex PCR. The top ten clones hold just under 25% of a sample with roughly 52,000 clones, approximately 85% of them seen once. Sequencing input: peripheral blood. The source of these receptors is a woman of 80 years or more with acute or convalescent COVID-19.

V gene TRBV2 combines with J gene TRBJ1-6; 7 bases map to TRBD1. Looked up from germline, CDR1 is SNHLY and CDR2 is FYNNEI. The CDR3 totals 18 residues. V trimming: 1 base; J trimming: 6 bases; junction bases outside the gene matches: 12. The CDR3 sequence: CASSEGQGGVSRNSPLHF. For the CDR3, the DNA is TGTGCCAGCAGTGAAGGACAGGGAGGAGTTTCCCGTAATTCACCCCTCCACTTT.

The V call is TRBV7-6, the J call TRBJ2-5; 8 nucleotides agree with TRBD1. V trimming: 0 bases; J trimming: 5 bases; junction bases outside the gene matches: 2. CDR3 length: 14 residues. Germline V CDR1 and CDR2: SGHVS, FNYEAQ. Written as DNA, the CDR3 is TGTGCCAGCAGCTTAGCGACAGGGGCCGAGACCCAGTACTTC. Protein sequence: CASSLATGAETQYF. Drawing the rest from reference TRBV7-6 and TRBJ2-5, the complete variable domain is GAGVSQSPRYKVTKRGQDVALRCDPISGHVSLYWYRQALGQGPEFLTYFNYEAQQDKSGLPNDRFSAERPEGSISTLTIQRTEQRDSAMYRCASSLATGAETQYFGPGTRLLVL.

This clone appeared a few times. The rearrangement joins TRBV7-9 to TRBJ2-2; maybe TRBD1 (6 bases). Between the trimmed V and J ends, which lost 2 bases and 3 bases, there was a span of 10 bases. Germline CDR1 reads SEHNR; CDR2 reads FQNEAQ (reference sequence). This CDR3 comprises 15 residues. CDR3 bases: TGTGCCAGCAGCTTACAGGGGTCGCACACCGGGGAGCTGTTTTTT. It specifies CASSLQGSHTGELFF.

The CDR3 loop is CASSRTGDYGYTF. The CDR3 DNA follows: TGTGCCAGTAGTCGTACAGGGGACTATGGCTACACCTTC. The chain joins TRBV19 to TRBJ1-2, with TRBD1 matching 7 bases. Per the germline V gene, CDR1 is LNHDA and CDR2 is SQIVND (reference sequence). This CDR3 comprises 13 residues. The V gene end was trimmed by 5 bases and the J gene end by 3 bases; junction bases not matched to a gene: 3.

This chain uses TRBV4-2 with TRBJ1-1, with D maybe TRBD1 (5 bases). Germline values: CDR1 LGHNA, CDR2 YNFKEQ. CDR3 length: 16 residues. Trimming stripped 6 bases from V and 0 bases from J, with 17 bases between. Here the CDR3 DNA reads TGTGCCAGCAGTGACCTGGGGCAGGGCCTGAACACTGAAGCTTTCTTT. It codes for CASSDLGQGLNTEAFF.

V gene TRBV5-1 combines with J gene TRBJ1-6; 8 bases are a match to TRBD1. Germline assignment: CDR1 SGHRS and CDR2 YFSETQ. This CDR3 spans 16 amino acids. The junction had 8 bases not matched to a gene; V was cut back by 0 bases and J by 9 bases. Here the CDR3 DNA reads TGCGCCAGCAGCTTGGATGGGGACAGGAGTGTTTCACCCCTCCACTTT. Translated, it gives CASSLDGDRSVSPLHF.

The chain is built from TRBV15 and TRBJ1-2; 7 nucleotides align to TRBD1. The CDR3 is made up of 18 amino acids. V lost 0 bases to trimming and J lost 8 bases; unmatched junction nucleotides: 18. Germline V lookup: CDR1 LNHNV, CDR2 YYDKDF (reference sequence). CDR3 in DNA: TGTGCCACCAGCAGAGAAAGAACAGGGGCAGGCTTAACAAGAGGCTACACCTTC. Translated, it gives CATSRERTGAGLTRGYTF.

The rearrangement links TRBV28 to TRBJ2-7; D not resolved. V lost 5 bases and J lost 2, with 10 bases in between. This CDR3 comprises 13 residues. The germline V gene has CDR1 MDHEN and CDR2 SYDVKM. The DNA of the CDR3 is TGTGCCAGCAGTATGGGCCGTACCTACGAGCAGTACTTC. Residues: CASSMGRTYEQYF.

The CDR3 region is CASSQGTYGYEQYV. The CDR3 nucleotides read TGTGCCAGCAGCCAAGGAACCTATGGCTACGAGCAGTACGTC. The chain combines TRBV3-1 (or the pseudogene TRBV3-2) with TRBJ2-7; no firm D call. Per the germline V gene, CDR1 is LGHDT and CDR2 is YNNKEL (reference sequence). CDR3 size: 14 residues. The germline V and J ends were trimmed by 1 base and 3 bases, with 10 bases remaining between them.

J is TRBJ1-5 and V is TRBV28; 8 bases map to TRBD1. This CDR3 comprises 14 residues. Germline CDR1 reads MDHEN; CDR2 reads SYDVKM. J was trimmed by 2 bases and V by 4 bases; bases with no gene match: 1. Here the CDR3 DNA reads TGTGCCAGCAGTTGGGGACAGGGCAATCAGCCCCAGCATTTT. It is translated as CASSWGQGNQPQHF.

The CDR3 sequence: CASSQGERATGELFF. CDR3 DNA: TGTGCCAGCAGCCAAGGGGAGAGGGCCACCGGGGAGCTGTTTTTT. The rearrangement joins TRBV4-2 to TRBJ2-2, with D perhaps TRBD2 (5 bases). The CDR3 spans 15 residues. V was cut by 1 base and J by 4 bases, with 10 bases left in between. The germline V gene encodes CDR1 LGHNA and CDR2 YNFKEQ.

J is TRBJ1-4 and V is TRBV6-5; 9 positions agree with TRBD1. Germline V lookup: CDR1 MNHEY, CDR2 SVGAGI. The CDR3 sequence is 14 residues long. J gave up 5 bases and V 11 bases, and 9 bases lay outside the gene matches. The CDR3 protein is CAVRLGTGNEKLFF. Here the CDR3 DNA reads TGTGCCGTCCGGCTTGGGACAGGGAATGAAAAACTGTTTTTT.

The CDR3 sequence: CASSLVSGGQPPKTQYF. The CDR3 bases are TGTGCCAGCAGCTTGGTGTCGGGGGGGCAGCCCCCGAAGACCCAGTACTTC. V and J are TRBV5-4 and TRBJ2-5; 8 bases fit TRBD2. Germline CDR1 is SGHNT and CDR2 is YYREEE (reference sequence). The CDR3 has 17 amino acids. V lost 0 bases, J lost 6 bases, and 13 bases stayed unmatched.

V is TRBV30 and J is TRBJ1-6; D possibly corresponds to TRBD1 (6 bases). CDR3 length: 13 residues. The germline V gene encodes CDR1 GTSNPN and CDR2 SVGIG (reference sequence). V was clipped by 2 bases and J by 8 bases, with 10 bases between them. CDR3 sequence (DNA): TGTGCCTGGAGTTTCAACAGGGATTCACCCCTCCACTTT. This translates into CAWSFNRDSPLHF.

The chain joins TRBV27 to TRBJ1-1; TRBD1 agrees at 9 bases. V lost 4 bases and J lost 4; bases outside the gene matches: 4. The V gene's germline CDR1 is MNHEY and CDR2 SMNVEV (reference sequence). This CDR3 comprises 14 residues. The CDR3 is CASSSQGASTEAFF. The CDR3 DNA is TGTGCCAGCAGTTCACAGGGGGCAAGCACTGAAGCTTTCTTT.

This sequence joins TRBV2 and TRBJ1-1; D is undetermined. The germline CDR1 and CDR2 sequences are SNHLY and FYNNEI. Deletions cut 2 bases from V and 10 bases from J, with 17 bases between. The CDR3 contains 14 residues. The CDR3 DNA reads TGTGCCAGCAGTGAAAAGCGGGCCTTTGGAGGAGCTTTCTTT. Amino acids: CASSEKRAFGGAFF.

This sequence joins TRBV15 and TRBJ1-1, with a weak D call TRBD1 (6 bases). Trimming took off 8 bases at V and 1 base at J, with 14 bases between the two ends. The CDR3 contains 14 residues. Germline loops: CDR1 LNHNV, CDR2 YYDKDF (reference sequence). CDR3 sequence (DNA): TGTGCCACCTCTTCGGGGACACAGAACACTGAAGCTTTCTTT. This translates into CATSSGTQNTEAFF.

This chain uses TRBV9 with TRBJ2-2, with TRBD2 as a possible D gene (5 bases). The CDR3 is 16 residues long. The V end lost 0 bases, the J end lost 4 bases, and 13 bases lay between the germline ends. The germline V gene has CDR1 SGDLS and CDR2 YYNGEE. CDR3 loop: CASSVAPGFGTGELFF. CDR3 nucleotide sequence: TGTGCCAGCAGCGTAGCTCCGGGGTTCGGCACCGGGGAGCTGTTTTTT.

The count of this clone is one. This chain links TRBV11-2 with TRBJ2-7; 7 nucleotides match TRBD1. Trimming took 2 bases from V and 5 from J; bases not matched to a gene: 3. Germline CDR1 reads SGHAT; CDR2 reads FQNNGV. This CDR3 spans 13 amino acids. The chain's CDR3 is CASSLNRGNEQYV. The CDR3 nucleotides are TGTGCCAGCAGCTTAAACAGGGGAAACGAGCAGTACGTC.

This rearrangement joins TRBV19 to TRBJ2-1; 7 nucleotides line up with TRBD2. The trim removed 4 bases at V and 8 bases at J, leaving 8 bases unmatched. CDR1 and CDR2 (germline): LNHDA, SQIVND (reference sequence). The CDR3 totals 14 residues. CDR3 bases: TGTGCCAGTAGTAGCGGGAGAAAGGCACATGAGCAGTTCTTC. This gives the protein CASSSGRKAHEQFF.

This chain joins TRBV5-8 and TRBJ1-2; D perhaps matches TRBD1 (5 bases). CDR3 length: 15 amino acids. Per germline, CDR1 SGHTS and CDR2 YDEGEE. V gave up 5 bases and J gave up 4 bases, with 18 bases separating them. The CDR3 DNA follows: TGTGCCAGCAGAGAGCAGGGCGCGAAGGGCTATGGCTACACCTTC. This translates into CASREQGAKGYGYTF. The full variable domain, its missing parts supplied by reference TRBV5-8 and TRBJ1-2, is EAGVTQSPTHLIKTRGQQATLRCSPISGHTSVYWYQQALGLGLQFLLWYDEGEERNRGNFPPRFSGRQFPNYSSELNVNALELEDSALYLCASREQGAKGYGYTFGSGTRLTVV.

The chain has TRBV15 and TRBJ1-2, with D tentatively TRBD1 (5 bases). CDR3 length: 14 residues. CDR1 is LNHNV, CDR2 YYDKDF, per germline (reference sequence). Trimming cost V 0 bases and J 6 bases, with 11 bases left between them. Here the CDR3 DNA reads TGTGCCACCAGCAGAGATCTTGGAGGGGATGGCTACACCTTC. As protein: CATSRDLGGDGYTF.

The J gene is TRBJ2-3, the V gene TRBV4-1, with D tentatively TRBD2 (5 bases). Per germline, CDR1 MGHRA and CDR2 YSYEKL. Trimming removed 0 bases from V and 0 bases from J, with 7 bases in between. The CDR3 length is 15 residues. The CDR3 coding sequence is TGCGCCAGCAGCCAAGACGGGGTTAGCACAGATACGCAGTATTTT. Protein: CASSQDGVSTDTQYF.

CDR3 in amino acids: CASSYWDRVDTQYF. Written as DNA, the CDR3 is TGTGCCAGCAGTTACTGGGACAGGGTAGATACGCAGTATTTT. The rearrangement links TRBV6-5 to TRBJ2-3; 9 bases map to TRBD1. Germline V gene sequence: CDR1 MNHEY, CDR2 SVGAGI. There are 14 residues in the CDR3. With V trimmed by 1 base and J by 5 bases, 1 base remained unmatched.

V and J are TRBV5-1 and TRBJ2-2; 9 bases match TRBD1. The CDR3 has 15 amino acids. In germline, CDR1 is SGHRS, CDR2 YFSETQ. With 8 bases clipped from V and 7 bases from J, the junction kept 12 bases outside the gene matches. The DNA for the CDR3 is TGCGCCAGTCTTACGTCCCCGACAGGGGGCGGGGAGCTGTTTTTT. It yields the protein CASLTSPTGGGELFF.

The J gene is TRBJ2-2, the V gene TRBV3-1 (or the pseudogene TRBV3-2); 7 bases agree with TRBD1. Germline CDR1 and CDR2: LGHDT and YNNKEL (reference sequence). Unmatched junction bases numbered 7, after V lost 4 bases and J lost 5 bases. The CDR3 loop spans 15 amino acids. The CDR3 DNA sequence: TGTGCCAGCAGCCTGGGGACAGTGCAGACCGGGGAGCTGTTTTTT. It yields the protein CASSLGTVQTGELFF.

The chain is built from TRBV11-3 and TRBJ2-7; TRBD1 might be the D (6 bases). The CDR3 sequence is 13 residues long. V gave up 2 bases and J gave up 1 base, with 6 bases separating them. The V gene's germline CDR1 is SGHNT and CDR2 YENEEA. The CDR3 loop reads CASSLRGSYEQYF. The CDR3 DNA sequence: TGTGCCAGCAGCTTAAGGGGGTCCTACGAGCAGTACTTC.